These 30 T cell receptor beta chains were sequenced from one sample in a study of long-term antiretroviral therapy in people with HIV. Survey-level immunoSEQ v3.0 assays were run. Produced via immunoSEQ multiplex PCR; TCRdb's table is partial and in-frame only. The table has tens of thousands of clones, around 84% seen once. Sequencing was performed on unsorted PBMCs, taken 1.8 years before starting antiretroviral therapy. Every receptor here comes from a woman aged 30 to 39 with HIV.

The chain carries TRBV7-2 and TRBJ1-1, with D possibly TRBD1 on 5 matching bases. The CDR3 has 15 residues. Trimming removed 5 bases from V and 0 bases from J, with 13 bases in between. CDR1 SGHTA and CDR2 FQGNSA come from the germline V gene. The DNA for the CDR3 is TGTGCCAGCAGCCCTAGGGGACCGCTGAACACTGAAGCTTTCTTT. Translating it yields CASSPRGPLNTEAFF.

The CDR3 sequence: CAALGTGRSPLHF. In nucleotides, the CDR3 is TGTGCCGCTTTGGGGACAGGGCGGTCACCCCTCCACTTT. The chain uses TRBV15 and TRBJ1-6, with 9 bases aligning to TRBD1. Germline assignment: CDR1 LNHNV and CDR2 YYDKDF (reference sequence). V lost 11 bases to trimming and J lost 10 bases; unmatched junction nucleotides: 9. The CDR3 is 13 amino acids.

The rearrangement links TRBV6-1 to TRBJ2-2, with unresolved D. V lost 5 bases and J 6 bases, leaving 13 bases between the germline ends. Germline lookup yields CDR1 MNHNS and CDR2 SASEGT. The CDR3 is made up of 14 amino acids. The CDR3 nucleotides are TGTGCCAGCAGTACCCGGACCCAGGCCGGGGAGCTGTTTTTT. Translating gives CASSTRTQAGELFF.

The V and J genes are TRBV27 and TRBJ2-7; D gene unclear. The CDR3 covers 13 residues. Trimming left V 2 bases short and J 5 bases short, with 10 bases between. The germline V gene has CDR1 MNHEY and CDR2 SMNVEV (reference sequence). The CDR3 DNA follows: TGTGCCAGCAGTTTAATCGTAGCCCACGAGCAGTACTTC. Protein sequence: CASSLIVAHEQYF.

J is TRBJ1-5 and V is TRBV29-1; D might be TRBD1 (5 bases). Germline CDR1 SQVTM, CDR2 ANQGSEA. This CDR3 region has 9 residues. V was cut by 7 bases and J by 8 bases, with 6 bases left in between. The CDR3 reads CSAGEPQHF. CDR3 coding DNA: TGCAGCGCGGGGGAGCCCCAGCATTTT.

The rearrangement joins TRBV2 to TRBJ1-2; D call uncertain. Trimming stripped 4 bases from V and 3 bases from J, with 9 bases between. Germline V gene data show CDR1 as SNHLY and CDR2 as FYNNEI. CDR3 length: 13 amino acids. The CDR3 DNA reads TGTGCCAGCAGTGGTAGGCCAGACTATGGCTACACCTTC. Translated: CASSGRPDYGYTF.

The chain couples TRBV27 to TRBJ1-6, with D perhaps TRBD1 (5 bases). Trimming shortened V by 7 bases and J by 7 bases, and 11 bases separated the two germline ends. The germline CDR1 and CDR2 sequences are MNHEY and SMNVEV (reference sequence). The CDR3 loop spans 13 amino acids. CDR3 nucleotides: TGTGCCAGCACAGGGAGCGGCAATTCACCCCTCCACTTT. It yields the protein CASTGSGNSPLHF.

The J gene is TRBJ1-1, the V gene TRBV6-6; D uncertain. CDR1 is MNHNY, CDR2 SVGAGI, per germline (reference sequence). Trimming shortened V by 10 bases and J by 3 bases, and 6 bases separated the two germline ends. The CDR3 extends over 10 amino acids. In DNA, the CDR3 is TGTGCCACGGCTTACACTGAAGCTTTCTTT. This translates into CATAYTEAFF.

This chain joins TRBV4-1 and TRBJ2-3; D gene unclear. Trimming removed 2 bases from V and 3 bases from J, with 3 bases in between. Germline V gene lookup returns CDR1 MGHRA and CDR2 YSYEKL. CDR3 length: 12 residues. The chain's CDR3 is CASSQNTDTQYF. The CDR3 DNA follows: TGCGCCAGCAGCCAAAATACAGATACGCAGTATTTT.

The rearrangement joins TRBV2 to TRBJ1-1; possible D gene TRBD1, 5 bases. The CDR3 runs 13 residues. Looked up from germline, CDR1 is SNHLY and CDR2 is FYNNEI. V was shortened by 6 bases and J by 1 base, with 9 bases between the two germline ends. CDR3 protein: CASSVQGNTEAFF. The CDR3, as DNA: TGTGCCAGCAGCGTTCAGGGGAACACTGAAGCTTTCTTT.

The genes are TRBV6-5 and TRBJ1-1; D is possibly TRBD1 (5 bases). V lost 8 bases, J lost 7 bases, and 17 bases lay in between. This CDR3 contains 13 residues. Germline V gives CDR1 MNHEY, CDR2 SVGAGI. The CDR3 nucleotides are TGTGCCAGCGCGAAGGGGCCCACCTTTGAAGCTTTCTTT. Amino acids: CASAKGPTFEAFF.

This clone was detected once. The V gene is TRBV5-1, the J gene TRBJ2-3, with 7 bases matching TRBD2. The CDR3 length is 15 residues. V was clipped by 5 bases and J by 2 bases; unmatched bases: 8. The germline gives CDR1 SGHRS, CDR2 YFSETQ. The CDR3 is CASSETSATTDTQYF. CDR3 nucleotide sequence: TGCGCCAGCAGTGAAACTAGCGCTACCACAGATACGCAGTATTTT.

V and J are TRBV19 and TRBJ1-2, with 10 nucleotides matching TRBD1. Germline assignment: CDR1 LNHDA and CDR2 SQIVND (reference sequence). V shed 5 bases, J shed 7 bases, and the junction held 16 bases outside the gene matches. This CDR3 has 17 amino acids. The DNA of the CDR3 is TGTGCCAGTAGTGTTCTTCTGTCGGGACAGGGGAGGATTGGCTACACCTTC. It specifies CASSVLLSGQGRIGYTF.

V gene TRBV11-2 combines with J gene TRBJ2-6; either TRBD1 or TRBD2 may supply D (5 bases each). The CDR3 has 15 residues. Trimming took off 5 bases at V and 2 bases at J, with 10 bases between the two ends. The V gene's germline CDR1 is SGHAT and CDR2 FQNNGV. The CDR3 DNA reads TGTGCCAGCAGCCGTGGGGGTGCTGGGGCCAACGTCCTGACTTTC. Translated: CASSRGGAGANVLTF. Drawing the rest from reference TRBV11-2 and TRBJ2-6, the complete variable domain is EAGVAQSPRYKIIEKRQSVAFWCNPISGHATLYWYQQILGQGPKLLIQFQNNGVVDDSQLPKDRFSAERLKGVDSTLKIQPAKLEDSAVYLCASSRGGAGANVLTFGAGSRLTVL.

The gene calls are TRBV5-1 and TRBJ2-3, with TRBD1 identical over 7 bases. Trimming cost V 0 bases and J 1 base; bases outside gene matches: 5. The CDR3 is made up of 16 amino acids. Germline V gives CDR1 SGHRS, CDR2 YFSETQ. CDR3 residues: CASSLAKGAGTDTQYF. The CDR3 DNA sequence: TGCGCCAGCAGCTTGGCCAAGGGGGCTGGCACAGATACGCAGTATTTT.

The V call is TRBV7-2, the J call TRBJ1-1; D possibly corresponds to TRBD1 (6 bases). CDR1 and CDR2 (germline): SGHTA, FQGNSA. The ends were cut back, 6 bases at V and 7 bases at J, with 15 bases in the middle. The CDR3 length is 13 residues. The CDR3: CASSPGGAGEAFF. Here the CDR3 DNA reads TGTGCCAGCAGTCCCGGGGGGGCGGGTGAAGCTTTCTTT.

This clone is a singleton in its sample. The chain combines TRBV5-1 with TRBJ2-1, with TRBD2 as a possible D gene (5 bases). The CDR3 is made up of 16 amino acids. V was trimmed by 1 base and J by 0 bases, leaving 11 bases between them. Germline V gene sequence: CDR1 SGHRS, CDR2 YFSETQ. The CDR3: CASSLISGSSYNEQFF. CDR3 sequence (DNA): TGCGCCAGCAGCTTGATTTCTGGGAGCTCCTACAATGAGCAGTTCTTC. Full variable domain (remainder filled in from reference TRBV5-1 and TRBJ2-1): KAGVTQTPRYLIKTRGQQVTLSCSPISGHRSVSWYQQTPGQGLQFLFEYFSETQRNKGNFPGRFSGRQFSNSRSEMNVSTLELGDSALYLCASSLISGSSYNEQFFGPGTRLTVL.

The CDR3 DNA reads as TGTGCCTGGAATGGGAAGCGGGGGGGGTCTCGCTACGAGCAGTACGTC. Protein sequence: CAWNGKRGGSRYEQYV. The V call is TRBV30, the J call TRBJ2-7; 10 bases are a match to TRBD2. Germline trimming cut 4 bases from V and 3 bases from J; bases unmatched to any gene: 12. Germline CDR1 reads GTSNPN; CDR2 reads SVGIG (reference sequence). The CDR3 sequence is 16 residues long.

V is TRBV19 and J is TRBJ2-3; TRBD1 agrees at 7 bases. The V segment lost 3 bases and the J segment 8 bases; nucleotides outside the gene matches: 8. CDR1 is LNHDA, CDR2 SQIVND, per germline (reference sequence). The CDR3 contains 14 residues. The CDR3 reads CASSITGDLGTQYF. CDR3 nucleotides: TGTGCCAGTAGTATTACAGGGGATCTTGGTACGCAGTATTTT.

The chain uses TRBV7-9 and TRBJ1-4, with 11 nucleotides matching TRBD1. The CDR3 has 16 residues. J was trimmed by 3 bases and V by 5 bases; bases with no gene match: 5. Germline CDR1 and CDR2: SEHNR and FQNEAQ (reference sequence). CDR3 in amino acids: CASSPGQGGANEKLFF. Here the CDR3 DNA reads TGTGCCAGCAGCCCGGGACAGGGGGGGGCTAATGAAAAACTGTTTTTT.

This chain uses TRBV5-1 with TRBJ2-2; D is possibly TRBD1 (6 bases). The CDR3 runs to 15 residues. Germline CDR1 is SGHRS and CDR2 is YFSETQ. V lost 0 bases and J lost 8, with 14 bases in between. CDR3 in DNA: TGCGCCAGCAGCTTGGCCCGGACAGAACTGGGGGAGCTGTTTTTT. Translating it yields CASSLARTELGELFF.

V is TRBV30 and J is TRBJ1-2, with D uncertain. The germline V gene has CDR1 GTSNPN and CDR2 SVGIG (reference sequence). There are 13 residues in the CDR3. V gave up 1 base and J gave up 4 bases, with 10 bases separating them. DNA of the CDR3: TGTGCCTGGAGTGATTCTTATGCCTATGGCTACACCTTC. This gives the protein CAWSDSYAYGYTF.

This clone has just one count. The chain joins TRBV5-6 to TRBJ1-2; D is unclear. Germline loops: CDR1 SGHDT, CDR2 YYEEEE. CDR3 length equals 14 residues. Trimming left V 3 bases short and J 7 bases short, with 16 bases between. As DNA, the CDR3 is TGTGCCAGCAGCTACAAGGGCGGGCGGGTTGGCTACACCTTC. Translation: CASSYKGGRVGYTF.

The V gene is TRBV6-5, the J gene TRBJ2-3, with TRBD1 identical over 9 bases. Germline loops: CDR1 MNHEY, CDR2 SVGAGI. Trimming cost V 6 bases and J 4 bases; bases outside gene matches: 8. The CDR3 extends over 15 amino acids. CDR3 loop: CASSAGTGSSDTQYF. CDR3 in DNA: TGTGCCAGCAGCGCCGGGACAGGGAGTTCAGATACGCAGTATTTT.

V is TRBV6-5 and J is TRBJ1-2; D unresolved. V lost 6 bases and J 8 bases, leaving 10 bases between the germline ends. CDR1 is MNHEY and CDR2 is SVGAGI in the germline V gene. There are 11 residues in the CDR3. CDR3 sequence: CASRMGSGYTF. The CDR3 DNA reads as TGTGCCAGCAGGATGGGGTCCGGCTACACCTTC.

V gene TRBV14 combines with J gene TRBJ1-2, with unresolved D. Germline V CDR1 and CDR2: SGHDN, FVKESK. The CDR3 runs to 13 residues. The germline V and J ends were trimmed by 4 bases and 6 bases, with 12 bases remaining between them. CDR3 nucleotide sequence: TGTGCCAGCAGCCCTCAGCCCCGGGATGGCTACACCTTC. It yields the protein CASSPQPRDGYTF.

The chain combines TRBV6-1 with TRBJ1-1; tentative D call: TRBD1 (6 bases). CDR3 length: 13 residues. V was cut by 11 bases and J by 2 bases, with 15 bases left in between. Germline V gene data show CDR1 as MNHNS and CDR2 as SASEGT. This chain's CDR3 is CAASGQINTEAFF. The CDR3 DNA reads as TGTGCCGCCTCCGGACAGATTAACACTGAAGCTTTCTTT.

The CDR3 bases are TGTGCCAGTAGGTCGACAGTCTTCTCTGGAAACACCATATATTTT. Its translation is CASRSTVFSGNTIYF. The chain recombines TRBV19 with TRBJ1-3; TRBD1 is a possible D gene (5 bases). The CDR3 spans 15 residues. V lost 6 bases to trimming and J lost 0 bases, with 12 bases between them. CDR1 is LNHDA and CDR2 is SQIVND in the germline V gene (reference sequence). The entire variable domain, with the rest obtained from reference TRBV19 and TRBJ1-3, is as follows: DGGITQSPKYLFRKEGQNVTLSCEQNLNHDAMYWYRQDPGQGLRLIYYSQIVNDFQKGDIAEGYSVSREKKESFPLTVTSAQKNPTAFYLCASRSTVFSGNTIYFGEGSWLTVV.

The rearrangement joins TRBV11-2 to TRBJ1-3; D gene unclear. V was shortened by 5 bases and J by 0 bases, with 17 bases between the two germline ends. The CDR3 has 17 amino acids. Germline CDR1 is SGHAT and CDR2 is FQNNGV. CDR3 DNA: TGTGCCAGCAGCCGCGCGGTCGGGATGAGCTCTGGAAACACCATATATTTT. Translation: CASSRAVGMSSGNTIYF.

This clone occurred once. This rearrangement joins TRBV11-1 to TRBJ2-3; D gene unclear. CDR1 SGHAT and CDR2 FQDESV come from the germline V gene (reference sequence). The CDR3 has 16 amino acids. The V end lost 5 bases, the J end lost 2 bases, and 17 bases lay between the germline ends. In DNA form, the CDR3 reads TGTGCCAGCAGCCCCCTTGGTTTCGGATTCACAGATACGCAGTATTTT. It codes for CASSPLGFGFTDTQYF.